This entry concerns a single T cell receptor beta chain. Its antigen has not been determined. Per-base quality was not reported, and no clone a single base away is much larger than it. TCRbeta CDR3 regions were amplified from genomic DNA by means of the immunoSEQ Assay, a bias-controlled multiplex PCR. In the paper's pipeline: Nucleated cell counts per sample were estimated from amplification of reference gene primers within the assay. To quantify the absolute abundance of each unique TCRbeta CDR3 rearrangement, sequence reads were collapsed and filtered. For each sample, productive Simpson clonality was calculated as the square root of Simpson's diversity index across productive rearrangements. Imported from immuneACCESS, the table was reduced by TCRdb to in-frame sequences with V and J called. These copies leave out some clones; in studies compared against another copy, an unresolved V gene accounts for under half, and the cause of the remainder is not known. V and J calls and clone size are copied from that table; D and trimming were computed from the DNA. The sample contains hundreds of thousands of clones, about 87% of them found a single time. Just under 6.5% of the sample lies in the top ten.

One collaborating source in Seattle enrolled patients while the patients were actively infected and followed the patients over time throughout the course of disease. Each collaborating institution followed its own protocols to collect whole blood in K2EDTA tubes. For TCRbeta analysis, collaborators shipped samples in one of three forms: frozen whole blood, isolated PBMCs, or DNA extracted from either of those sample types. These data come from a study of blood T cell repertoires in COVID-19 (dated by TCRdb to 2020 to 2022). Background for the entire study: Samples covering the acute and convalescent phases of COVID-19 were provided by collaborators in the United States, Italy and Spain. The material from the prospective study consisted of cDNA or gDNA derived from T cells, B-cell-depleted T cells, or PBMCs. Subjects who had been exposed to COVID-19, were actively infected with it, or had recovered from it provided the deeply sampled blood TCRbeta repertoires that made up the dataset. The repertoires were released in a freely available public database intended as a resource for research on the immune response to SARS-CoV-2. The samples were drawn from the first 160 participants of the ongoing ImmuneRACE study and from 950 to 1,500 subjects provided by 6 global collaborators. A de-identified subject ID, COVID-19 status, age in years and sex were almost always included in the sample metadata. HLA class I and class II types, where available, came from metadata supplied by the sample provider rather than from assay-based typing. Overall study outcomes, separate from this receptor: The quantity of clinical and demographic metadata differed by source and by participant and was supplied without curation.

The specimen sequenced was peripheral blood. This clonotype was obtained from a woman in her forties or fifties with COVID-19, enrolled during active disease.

The CDR3 is CASSTLAGASSYNEQFF. The sequenced DNA: TGCGCCAGCAGCACCCTCGCAGGGGCTAGCTCCTACAATGAGCAGTTCTTC. The rearranged chain carries TRBV5-1 and TRBJ2-1, and perhaps TRBD1 as D gene, on 6 matching bases. The CDR3 measures 17 amino acids from cysteine to phenylalanine. Solely the CDR3 DNA is kept, with 51 bases framed from the first base. V was cut back by 4 bases and J by 0 bases, leaving a gap of 17 bases between them. CDR1 is given as SGHRS and CDR2 as YFSETQ, both from the germline V gene.